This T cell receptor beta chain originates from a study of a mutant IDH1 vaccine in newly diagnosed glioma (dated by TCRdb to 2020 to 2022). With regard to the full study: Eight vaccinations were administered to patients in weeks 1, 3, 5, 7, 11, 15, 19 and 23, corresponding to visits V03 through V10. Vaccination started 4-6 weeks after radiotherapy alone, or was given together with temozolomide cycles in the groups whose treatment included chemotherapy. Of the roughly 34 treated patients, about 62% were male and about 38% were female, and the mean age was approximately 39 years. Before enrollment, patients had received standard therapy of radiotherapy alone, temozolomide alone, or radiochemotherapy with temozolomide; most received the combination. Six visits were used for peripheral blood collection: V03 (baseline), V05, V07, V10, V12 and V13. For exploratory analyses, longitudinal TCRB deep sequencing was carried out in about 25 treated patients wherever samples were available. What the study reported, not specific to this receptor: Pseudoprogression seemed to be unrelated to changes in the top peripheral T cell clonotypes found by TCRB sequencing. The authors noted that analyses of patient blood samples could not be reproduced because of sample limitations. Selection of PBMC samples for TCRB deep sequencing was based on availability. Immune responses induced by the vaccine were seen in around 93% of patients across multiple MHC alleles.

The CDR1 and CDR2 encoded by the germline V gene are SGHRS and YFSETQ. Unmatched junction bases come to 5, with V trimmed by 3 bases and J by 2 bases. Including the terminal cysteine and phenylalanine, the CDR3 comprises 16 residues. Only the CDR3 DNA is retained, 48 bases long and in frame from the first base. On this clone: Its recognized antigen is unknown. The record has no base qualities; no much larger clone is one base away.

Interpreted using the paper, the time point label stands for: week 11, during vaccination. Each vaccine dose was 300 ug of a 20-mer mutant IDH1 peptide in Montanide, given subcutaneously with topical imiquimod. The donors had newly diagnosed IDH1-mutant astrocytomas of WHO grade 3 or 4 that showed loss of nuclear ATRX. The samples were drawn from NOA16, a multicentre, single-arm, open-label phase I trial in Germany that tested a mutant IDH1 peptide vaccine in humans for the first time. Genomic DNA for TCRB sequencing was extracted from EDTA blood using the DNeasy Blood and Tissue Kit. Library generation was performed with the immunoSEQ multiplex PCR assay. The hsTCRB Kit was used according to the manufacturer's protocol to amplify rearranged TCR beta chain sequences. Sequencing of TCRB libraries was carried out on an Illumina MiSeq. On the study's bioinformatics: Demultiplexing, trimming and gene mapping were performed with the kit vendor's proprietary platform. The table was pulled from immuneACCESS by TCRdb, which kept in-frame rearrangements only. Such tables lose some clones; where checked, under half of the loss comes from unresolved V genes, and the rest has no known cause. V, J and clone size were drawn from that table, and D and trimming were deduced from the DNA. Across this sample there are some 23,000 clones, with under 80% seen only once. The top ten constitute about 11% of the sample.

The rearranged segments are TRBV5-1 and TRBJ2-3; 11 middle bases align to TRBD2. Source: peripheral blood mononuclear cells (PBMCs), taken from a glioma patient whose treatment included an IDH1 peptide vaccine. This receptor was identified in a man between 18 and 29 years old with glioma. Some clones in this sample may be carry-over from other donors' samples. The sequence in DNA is TGCGCCAGCAGCTGGAGACTAGCGGGACTCACAGATACGCAGTATTTT. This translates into CASSWRLAGLTDTQYF.